Below are 29 T cell receptor beta chains sequenced from a single sample in a study of blood T cell repertoires in COVID-19. Data came from immunoSEQ multiplex PCR; TCRdb stores just in-frame clones and leaves some out. Among some 250,000 clones, 88% were seen once, and the ten largest hold 0.95% to 1%. Sequenced: peripheral blood. The receptor set was obtained from a woman aged 40 to 50 who had recovered from COVID-19.

This clone has just a few counts. V and J are TRBV11-2 and TRBJ2-2, with 9 positions matching TRBD2. CDR3 length equals 15 residues. The trim removed 5 bases at V and 4 bases at J, leaving 5 bases unmatched. In germline, CDR1 is SGHAT, CDR2 FQNNGV. The CDR3 protein is CASSKREDGTGELFF. The DNA of the CDR3 is TGTGCCAGCAGCAAGCGGGAGGATGGCACCGGGGAGCTGTTTTTT. Looking up the rest from reference TRBV11-2 and TRBJ2-2 gives the full variable domain: EAGVAQSPRYKIIEKRQSVAFWCNPISGHATLYWYQQILGQGPKLLIQFQNNGVVDDSQLPKDRFSAERLKGVDSTLKIQPAKLEDSAVYLCASSKREDGTGELFFGEGSRLTVL.

The sample holds one count of this clone. V gene TRBV16 combines with J gene TRBJ1-5, with D uncertain. The CDR3 covers 13 residues. Germline V lookup: CDR1 KGHSY, CDR2 FQNENV. Deletions cut 4 bases from V and 8 bases from J, with 12 bases between. The CDR3 reads CASSPNLEEPQHF. Here the CDR3 DNA reads TGTGCCAGCAGCCCGAACCTCGAGGAGCCCCAGCATTTT.

This chain connects TRBV7-2 to TRBJ2-5; the match to TRBD2 covers 7 bases. From germline, CDR1 is SGHTA and CDR2 FQGNSA. The CDR3 has 15 residues. Unmatched junction bases numbered 9, after V lost 3 bases and J lost 5 bases. For the CDR3, the DNA is TGTGCCAGCAGCTTCTTGGGGGAGGGCTGGGAGACCCAGTACTTC. Amino acid sequence: CASSFLGEGWETQYF.

The chain combines TRBV6-6 with TRBJ2-3, with D perhaps TRBD1 (5 bases). V was trimmed by 0 bases and J by 2 bases, leaving 6 bases between them. Germline V gives CDR1 MNHNY, CDR2 SVGAGI (reference sequence). The CDR3 runs to 14 residues. The CDR3 sequence is CASSYSDTTDTQYF. The DNA of the CDR3 is TGTGCCAGCAGTTACTCGGACACCACAGATACGCAGTATTTT.

The rearrangement joins TRBV2 to TRBJ2-3; 8 bases fit TRBD1. CDR1 is SNHLY, CDR2 FYNNEI, per germline. Trimming cost V 6 bases and J 3 bases; bases outside gene matches: 5. The CDR3 is made up of 14 amino acids. The CDR3 nucleotides read TGTGCCAGCAGGTTCGGGACAGGTACAGATACGCAGTATTTT. The encoded protein is CASRFGTGTDTQYF. Full variable domain (outside the CDR3, taken from reference TRBV2 and TRBJ2-3): EPEVTQTPSHQVTQMGQEVILRCVPISNHLYFYWYRQILGQKVEFLVSFYNNEISEKSEIFDDQFSVERPDGSNFTLKIRSTKLEDSAMYFCASRFGTGTDTQYFGPGTRLTVL.

The chain joins TRBV5-1 to TRBJ2-2; 11 positions agree with TRBD2. V shed 4 bases, J shed 5 bases, and the junction held 4 bases outside the gene matches. This CDR3 is built from 15 residues. CDR1 and CDR2 from the germline V gene are SGHRS and YFSETQ. The CDR3 region has the DNA TGCGCCAGCAGCCCTAGCGGGAGGCGGACCGGGGAGCTGTTTTTT. Translated: CASSPSGRRTGELFF. The full variable domain, rest sourced from reference TRBV5-1 and TRBJ2-2, is KAGVTQTPRYLIKTRGQQVTLSCSPISGHRSVSWYQQTPGQGLQFLFEYFSETQRNKGNFPGRFSGRQFSNSRSEMNVSTLELGDSALYLCASSPSGRRTGELFFGEGSRLTVL.

The rearrangement uses TRBV27 and TRBJ1-4, with TRBD1 matching over 8 bases. Trimming removed 10 bases from V and 8 bases from J; junction bases left unmatched: 12. CDR1 and CDR2 from the germline V gene are MNHEY and SMNVEV (reference sequence). CDR3 size: 14 residues. In DNA form, the CDR3 reads TGTGCCACCGCCCCGACAGGGGTGGCGGAAAAACTGTTTTTT. Translation: CATAPTGVAEKLFF.

CDR3 bases: TGTGCCACCAGTGAGGGGGGAGGGGGTGCCCAGCCCCAGCATTTT. Its protein product is CATSEGGGGAQPQHF. The V call is TRBV24-1, the J call TRBJ1-5; D possibly corresponds to TRBD1 (6 bases). In germline, CDR1 is KGHDR, CDR2 SFDVKD. Trimming removed 4 bases at V and 7 bases at J, with 16 bases between. The CDR3 extends over 15 amino acids.

The V and J genes are TRBV5-4 and TRBJ2-3; 12 positions match TRBD1. In germline, CDR1 is SGHNT, CDR2 YYREEE (reference sequence). The V gene end was trimmed by 4 bases and the J gene end by 4 bases; junction bases not matched to a gene: 7. CDR3 length: 16 residues. The CDR3: CASSPTGQGAADTQYF. In DNA form, the CDR3 reads TGTGCCAGCAGCCCCACGGGACAGGGGGCTGCAGATACGCAGTATTTT.

The V call is TRBV9, the J call TRBJ2-7, with 7 positions matching TRBD1. J lost 7 bases, V lost 2 bases, and 6 bases had no gene match. The CDR3 runs 13 residues. Germline V CDR1 and CDR2: SGDLS, YYNGEE. CDR3 in amino acids: CASSVGQVGEQYF. The CDR3 nucleotides read TGTGCCAGCAGCGTTGGACAGGTGGGTGAGCAGTACTTC.

The chain couples TRBV5-1 to TRBJ1-2; D is ambiguous. The CDR3 consists of 18 residues. The germline V gene has CDR1 SGHRS and CDR2 YFSETQ. V was pared by 0 bases and J by 4 bases, with 22 bases between. CDR3 loop: CASSLAGEQATTLYGYTF. The CDR3 nucleotides are TGCGCCAGCAGCTTGGCCGGGGAGCAGGCGACCACTCTCTATGGCTACACCTTC.

This clone came up once. This chain joins TRBV25-1 and TRBJ2-5; possible D gene TRBD1, 5 bases. Germline assignment: CDR1 MGHDK and CDR2 SYGVNS. Trimming shortened V by 6 bases and J by 3 bases, and 8 bases separated the two germline ends. The CDR3 covers 12 residues. CDR3: CASRGPEETQYF. CDR3 coding DNA: TGTGCCAGCAGGGGGCCGGAAGAGACCCAGTACTTC.

The chain links TRBV24-1 to TRBJ2-1; 13 nucleotides line up with TRBD2. Losses at the gene ends were 4 bases for V and 8 bases for J; bases not matched to a gene: 7. This CDR3 region has 16 residues. Germline assignment: CDR1 KGHDR and CDR2 SFDVKD. The CDR3 nucleotides are TGTGCCACCAGTGACCCGCGACTAGCGGGAGGCGATGAGCAGTTCTTC. This sequence encodes CATSDPRLAGGDEQFF.

The chain is built from TRBV27 and TRBJ2-7, with D possibly matching TRBD1 (6 bases). The germline gives CDR1 MNHEY, CDR2 SMNVEV (reference sequence). The CDR3 spans 15 residues. The V end lost 4 bases, the J end lost 3 bases, and 16 bases lay between the germline ends. The CDR3 nucleotides are TGTGCCAGCAGTTGGAAGGGAAGAGGGGGCTACGAGCAGTACTTC. Protein product: CASSWKGRGGYEQYF.

The CDR3 spells CASSSALGNGAPLHF. CDR3 coding DNA: TGTGCCAGCAGTTCAGCCCTGGGGAACGGGGCACCCCTCCACTTT. This chain connects TRBV27 to TRBJ1-6; D is undetermined. Between the trimmed V and J ends, which lost 4 bases and 11 bases, there was a span of 18 bases. Germline values: CDR1 MNHEY, CDR2 SMNVEV (reference sequence). The CDR3 covers 15 residues.

The chain uses TRBV27 and TRBJ2-1, with 8 positions matching TRBD2. The germline CDR1 and CDR2 sequences are MNHEY and SMNVEV (reference sequence). This CDR3 contains 15 residues. With V trimmed by 3 bases and J by 6 bases, 7 bases remained unmatched. The CDR3 here is CASSFIAGGSNEQFF. CDR3 bases: TGTGCCAGCAGTTTTATTGCGGGAGGTTCCAATGAGCAGTTCTTC.

V and J are TRBV7-2 and TRBJ1-3; 8 positions match TRBD1. J was trimmed by 0 bases and V by 5 bases; bases with no gene match: 9. CDR3 length: 17 amino acids. CDR1 and CDR2 (germline): SGHTA, FQGNSA. The CDR3 bases are TGTGCCAGCAGCCCCCGGGACAGGCAATTCTCTGGAAACACCATATATTTT. It specifies CASSPRDRQFSGNTIYF.

The chain is built from TRBV7-9 and TRBJ1-4; 9 positions match TRBD1. CDR1 and CDR2 (germline): SEHNR, FQNEAQ (reference sequence). CDR3 size: 14 residues. Trimming took 5 bases from V and 6 from J; bases not matched to a gene: 4. The CDR3 protein is CASSTTGGDEKLFF. The CDR3 DNA is TGTGCCAGCAGCACGACAGGGGGGGATGAAAAACTGTTTTTT.

About this clone itself: Compared with germline, one end of the junction differs, possibly owing to a read error. The chain is built from TRBV2 and TRBJ1-1; perhaps TRBD1 as D (5 bases). The germline V gene encodes CDR1 SNHLY and CDR2 FYNNEI. CDR3 size: 13 residues. CDR3 region: CTSRWGVNTEAFF. The CDR3 bases are TGTACCAGCAGGTGGGGGGTTAACACTGAAGCTTTCTTT.

This rearrangement joins TRBV19 to TRBJ2-1; 8 bases are a match to TRBD2. The trim removed 5 bases at V and 8 bases at J, leaving 8 bases unmatched. This CDR3 has 14 residues. The germline CDR1 and CDR2 sequences are LNHDA and SQIVND (reference sequence). CDR3 nucleotide sequence: TGTGCCAGTAGTCCCTGGACTAGCCGCGATGAGCAGTTCTTC. Its protein is CASSPWTSRDEQFF.

V and J are TRBV27 and TRBJ2-2; D is ambiguous. With 4 bases removed from V and 0 bases from J, the gap between germline ends came to 24 bases. The length of the CDR3 is 20 residues. CDR1 and CDR2 from the germline V gene are MNHEY and SMNVEV (reference sequence). As DNA, the CDR3 is TGTGCCAGCAGTTGGGCAACCCCGAGCCCGAGCCTCGCGAACACCGGGGAGCTGTTTTTT. Protein product: CASSWATPSPSLANTGELFF.

The chain recombines TRBV5-8 with TRBJ1-1; 9 bases match TRBD1. This CDR3 region has 15 residues. CDR1 SGHTS and CDR2 YDEGEE come from the germline V gene. J lost 3 bases, V lost 0 bases, and 3 bases had no gene match. This CDR3 reads CASSLAGTGHTEAFF. CDR3 sequence (DNA): TGTGCCAGCAGCTTGGCGGGGACAGGGCACACTGAAGCTTTCTTT.

CDR3 sequence (DNA): TGTGCCAGCAGCTTAGCCCGGGCGGGAAGAAACACCATATATTTT. It translates to CASSLARAGRNTIYF. V is TRBV7-8 and J is TRBJ1-3, with no clear D. CDR1 SGHVS and CDR2 FQNEAQ come from the germline V gene. The CDR3 contains 15 residues. V was cut by 0 bases and J by 5 bases, with 11 bases left in between.

This chain connects TRBV7-9 to TRBJ2-5; TRBD1 agrees at 8 bases. The germline V gene encodes CDR1 SEHNR and CDR2 FQNEAQ (reference sequence). The CDR3 totals 12 residues. Unmatched junction bases numbered 9, after V lost 5 bases and J lost 13 bases. Here the CDR3 DNA reads TGTGCCAGCAGCCCACGGACAGGGACGGCGTACTTC. Its protein is CASSPRTGTAYF.

The chain employs TRBV7-9 and TRBJ2-1, with TRBD2 matching over 8 bases. J was trimmed by 7 bases and V by 5 bases; bases with no gene match: 7. Per germline, CDR1 SEHNR and CDR2 FQNEAQ (reference sequence). This CDR3 spans 14 amino acids. The CDR3 loop reads CASSRGGPRNEQFF. CDR3 nucleotide sequence: TGTGCCAGCAGCCGGGGGGGCCCCCGTAATGAGCAGTTCTTC.

The rearrangement links TRBV4-3 to TRBJ1-2, with D maybe TRBD1 (5 bases). Trimming removed 0 bases at V and 7 bases at J, with 18 bases between. Per the germline V gene, CDR1 is LGHNA and CDR2 is YSLEER. The CDR3 totals 16 residues. The CDR3 region is CASSQDPGRVGSGYTF. The CDR3 bases are TGCGCCAGCAGCCAAGATCCGGGCAGGGTGGGATCTGGCTACACCTTC.

V is TRBV30 and J is TRBJ1-1, with 7 bases matching TRBD1. The CDR3 covers 14 residues. The germline CDR1 and CDR2 sequences are GTSNPN and SVGIG (reference sequence). V was pared by 0 bases and J by 2 bases, with 3 bases of the junction left unmatched. Here the CDR3 DNA reads TGTGCCTGGAGTGTCGGGACAGTCAACACTGAAGCTTTCTTT. Translating gives CAWSVGTVNTEAFF.

The chain employs TRBV9 and TRBJ2-2, with 8 positions matching TRBD2. CDR1 and CDR2 (germline): SGDLS, YYNGEE. Trimming took 9 bases from V and 4 from J; bases not matched to a gene: 11. This CDR3 comprises 15 residues. CDR3 residues: CATGGEGQGTGELFF. The CDR3 DNA is TGTGCCACCGGGGGGGAGGGCCAGGGCACCGGGGAGCTGTTTTTT.

The chain carries TRBV6-6 and TRBJ1-2; tentatively, D is TRBD1 (6 bases). The germline V and J ends were trimmed by 6 bases and 0 bases, with 17 bases remaining between them. The CDR3 runs to 16 residues. Germline CDR1 MNHNY, CDR2 SVGAGI (reference sequence). CDR3 sequence: CASSAGGRPANYGYTF. DNA of the CDR3: TGTGCCAGCAGCGCGGGGGGCCGGCCCGCTAACTATGGCTACACCTTC.